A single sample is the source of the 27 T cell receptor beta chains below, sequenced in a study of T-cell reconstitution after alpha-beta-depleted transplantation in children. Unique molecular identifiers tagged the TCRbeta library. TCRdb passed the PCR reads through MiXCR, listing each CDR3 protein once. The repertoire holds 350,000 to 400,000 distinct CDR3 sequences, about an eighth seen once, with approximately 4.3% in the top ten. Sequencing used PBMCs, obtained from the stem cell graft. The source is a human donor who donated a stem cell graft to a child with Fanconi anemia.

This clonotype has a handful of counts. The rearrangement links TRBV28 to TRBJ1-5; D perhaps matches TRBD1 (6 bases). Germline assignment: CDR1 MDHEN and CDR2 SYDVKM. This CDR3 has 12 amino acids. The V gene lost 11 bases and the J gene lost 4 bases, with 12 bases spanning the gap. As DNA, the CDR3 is TGTGCCGAAAACAGGGTAAATCAGCCCCAGCATTTT. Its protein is CAENRVNQPQHF. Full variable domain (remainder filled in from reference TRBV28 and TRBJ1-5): DVKVTQSSRYLVKRTGEKVFLECVQDMDHENMFWYRQDPGLGLRLIYFSYDVKMKEKGDIPEGYSVSREKKERFSLILESASTNQTSMYLCAENRVNQPQHFGDGTRLSIL.

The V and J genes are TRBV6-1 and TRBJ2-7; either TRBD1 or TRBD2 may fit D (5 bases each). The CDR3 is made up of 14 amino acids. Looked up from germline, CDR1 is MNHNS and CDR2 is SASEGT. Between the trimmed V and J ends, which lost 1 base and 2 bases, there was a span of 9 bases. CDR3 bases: TGTGCCAGCAGTGAAGTGGGGGTGCCCTACGAGCAGTACTTC. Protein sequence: CASSEVGVPYEQYF.

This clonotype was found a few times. CDR3 DNA: TGTGCCAGCACAGCAGGGGGCAGGTCACCCCTCCACTTT. Translation gives CASTAGGRSPLHF. V is TRBV25-1 and J is TRBJ1-6, with 8 positions matching TRBD1. Germline CDR1 reads MGHDK; CDR2 reads SYGVNS. The CDR3 totals 13 residues. Trimming removed 7 bases from V and 10 bases from J; junction bases left unmatched: 6.

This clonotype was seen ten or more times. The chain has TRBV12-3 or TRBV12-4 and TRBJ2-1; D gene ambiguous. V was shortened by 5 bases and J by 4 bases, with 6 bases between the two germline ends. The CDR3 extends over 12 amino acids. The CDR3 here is CASSELYNEQFF. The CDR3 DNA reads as TGTGCCAGCAGTGAACTGTACAATGAGCAGTTCTTC.

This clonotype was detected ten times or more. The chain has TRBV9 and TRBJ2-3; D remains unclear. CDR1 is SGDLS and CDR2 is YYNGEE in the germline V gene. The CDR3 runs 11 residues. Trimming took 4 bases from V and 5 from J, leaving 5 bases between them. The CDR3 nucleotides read TGTGCCAGCAGCTCCCGAGATACGCAGTATTTT. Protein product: CASSSRDTQYF.

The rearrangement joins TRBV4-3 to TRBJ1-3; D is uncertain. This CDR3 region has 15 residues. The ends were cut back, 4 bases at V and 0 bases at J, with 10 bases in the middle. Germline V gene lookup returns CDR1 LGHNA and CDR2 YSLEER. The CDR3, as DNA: TGCGCCAGCAGCCCCTCAGTTTTCTCTGGAAACACCATATATTTT. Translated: CASSPSVFSGNTIYF.

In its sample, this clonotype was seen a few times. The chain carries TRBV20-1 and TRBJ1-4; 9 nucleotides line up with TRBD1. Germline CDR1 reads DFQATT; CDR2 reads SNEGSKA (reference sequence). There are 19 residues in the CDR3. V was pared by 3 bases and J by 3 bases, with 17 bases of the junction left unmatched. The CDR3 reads CSARMGQGIVGSANEKLFF. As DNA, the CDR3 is TGCAGTGCTAGGATGGGACAGGGTATCGTTGGTTCAGCTAATGAAAAACTGTTTTTT.

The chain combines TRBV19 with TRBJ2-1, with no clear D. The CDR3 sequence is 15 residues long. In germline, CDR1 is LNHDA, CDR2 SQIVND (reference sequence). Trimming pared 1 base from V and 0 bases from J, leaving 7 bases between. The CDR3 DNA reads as TGTGCCAGTAGTATAGGGTCAAGCTCCTACAATGAGCAGTTCTTC. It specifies CASSIGSSSYNEQFF.

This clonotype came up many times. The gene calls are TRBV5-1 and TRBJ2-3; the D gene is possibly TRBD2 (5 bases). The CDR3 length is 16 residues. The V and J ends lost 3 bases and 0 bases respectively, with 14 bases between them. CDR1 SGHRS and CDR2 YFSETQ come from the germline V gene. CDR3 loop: CASSSRAGTSTDTQYF. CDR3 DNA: TGCGCCAGCAGCTCCCGCGCGGGTACTAGCACAGATACGCAGTATTTT.

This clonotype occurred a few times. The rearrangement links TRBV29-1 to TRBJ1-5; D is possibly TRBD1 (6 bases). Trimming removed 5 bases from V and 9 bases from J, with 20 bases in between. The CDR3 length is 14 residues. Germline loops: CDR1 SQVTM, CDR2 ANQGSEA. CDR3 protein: CSVTVGGARGPQHF. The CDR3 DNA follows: TGCAGCGTTACGGTAGGGGGGGCTCGGGGGCCCCAGCATTTT.

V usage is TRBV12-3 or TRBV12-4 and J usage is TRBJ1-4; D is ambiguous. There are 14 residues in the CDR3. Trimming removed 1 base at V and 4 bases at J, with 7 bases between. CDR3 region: CASSLVTFNEKLFF. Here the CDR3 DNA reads TGTGCCAGCAGTTTAGTGACCTTTAATGAAAAACTGTTTTTT.

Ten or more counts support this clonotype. The CDR3 loop reads CASRVGVTGELFF. The CDR3 region has the DNA TGTGCCAGCAGGGTAGGGGTTACCGGGGAGCTGTTTTTT. The J gene is TRBJ2-2, the V gene TRBV2, with D maybe TRBD1 (5 bases). CDR1 and CDR2 from the germline V gene are SNHLY and FYNNEI. V lost 6 bases, J lost 5 bases, and 10 bases lay in between. The CDR3 loop spans 13 amino acids.

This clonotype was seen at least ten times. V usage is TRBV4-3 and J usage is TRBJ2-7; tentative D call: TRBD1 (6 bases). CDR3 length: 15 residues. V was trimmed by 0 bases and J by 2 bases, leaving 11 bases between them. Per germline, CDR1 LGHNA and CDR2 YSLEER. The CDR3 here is CASSQDQGTTYEQYF. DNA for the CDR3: TGCGCCAGCAGCCAAGATCAGGGGACAACCTACGAGCAGTACTTC.

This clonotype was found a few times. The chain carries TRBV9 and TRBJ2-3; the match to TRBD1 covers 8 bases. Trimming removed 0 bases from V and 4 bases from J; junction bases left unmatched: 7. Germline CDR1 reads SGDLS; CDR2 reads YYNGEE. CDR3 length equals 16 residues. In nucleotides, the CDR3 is TGTGCCAGCAGCGTAGCCCGGACAGGGAACGCAGATACGCAGTATTTT. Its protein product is CASSVARTGNADTQYF.

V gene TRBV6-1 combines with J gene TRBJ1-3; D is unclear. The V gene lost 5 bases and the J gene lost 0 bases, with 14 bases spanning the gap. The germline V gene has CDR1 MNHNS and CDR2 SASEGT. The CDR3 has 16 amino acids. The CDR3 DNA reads TGTGCCAGCAGTCTTTCCGAGGGAATCTCTGGAAACACCATATATTTT. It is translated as CASSLSEGISGNTIYF.

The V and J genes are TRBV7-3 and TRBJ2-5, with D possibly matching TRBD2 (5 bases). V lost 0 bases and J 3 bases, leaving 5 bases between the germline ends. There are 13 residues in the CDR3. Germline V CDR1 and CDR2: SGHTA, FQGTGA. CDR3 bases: TGTGCCAGCAGCTTAACGAGGGAAGAGACCCAGTACTTC. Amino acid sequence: CASSLTREETQYF.

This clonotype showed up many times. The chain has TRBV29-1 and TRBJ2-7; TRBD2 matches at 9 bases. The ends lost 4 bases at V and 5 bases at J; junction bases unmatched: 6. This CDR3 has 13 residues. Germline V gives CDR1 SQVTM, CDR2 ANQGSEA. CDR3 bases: TGCAGCGTTGCAAGCGGGGGGACCCACGAGCAGTACTTC. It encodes CSVASGGTHEQYF.

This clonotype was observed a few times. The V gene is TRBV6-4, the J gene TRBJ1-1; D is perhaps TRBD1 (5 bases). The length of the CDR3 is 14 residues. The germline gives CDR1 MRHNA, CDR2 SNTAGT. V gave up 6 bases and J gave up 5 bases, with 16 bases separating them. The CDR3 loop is CASSPGGERTEAFF. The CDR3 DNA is TGTGCCAGCAGCCCGGGGGGTGAGAGGACTGAAGCTTTCTTT.

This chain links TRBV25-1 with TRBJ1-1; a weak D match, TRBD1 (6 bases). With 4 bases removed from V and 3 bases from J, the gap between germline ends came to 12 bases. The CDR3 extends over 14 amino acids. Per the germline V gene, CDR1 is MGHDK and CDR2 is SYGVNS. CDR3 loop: CASSAGRGYTEAFF. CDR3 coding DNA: TGTGCCAGCAGTGCCGGGAGGGGGTACACTGAAGCTTTCTTT. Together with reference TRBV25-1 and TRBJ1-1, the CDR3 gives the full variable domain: EADIYQTPRYLVIGTGKKITLECSQTMGHDKMYWYQQDPGMELHLIHYSYGVNSTEKGDLSSESTVSRIRTEHFPLTLESARPSHTSQYLCASSAGRGYTEAFFGQGTRLTVV.

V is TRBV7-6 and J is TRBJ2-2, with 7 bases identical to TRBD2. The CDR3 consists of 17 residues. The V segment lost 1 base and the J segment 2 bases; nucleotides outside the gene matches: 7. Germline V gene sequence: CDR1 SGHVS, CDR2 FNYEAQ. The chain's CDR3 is CASSLGFSGGNTGELFF. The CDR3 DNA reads TGTGCCAGCAGCTTAGGTTTTTCGGGGGGAAACACCGGGGAGCTGTTTTTT.

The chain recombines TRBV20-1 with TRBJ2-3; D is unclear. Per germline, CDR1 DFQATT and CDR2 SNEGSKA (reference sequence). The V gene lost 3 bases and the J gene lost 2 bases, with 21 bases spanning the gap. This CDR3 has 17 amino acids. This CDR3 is CSARSSRSEPHTDTQYF. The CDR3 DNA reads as TGCAGTGCTAGGTCCTCTAGGAGTGAACCACACACAGATACGCAGTATTTT.

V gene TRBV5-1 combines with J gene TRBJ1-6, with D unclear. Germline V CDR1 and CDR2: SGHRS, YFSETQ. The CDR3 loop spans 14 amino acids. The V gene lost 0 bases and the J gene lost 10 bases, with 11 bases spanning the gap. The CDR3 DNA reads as TGCGCCAGCAGCTTGGACGGAGAAAACTCACCCCTCCACTTT. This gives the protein CASSLDGENSPLHF.

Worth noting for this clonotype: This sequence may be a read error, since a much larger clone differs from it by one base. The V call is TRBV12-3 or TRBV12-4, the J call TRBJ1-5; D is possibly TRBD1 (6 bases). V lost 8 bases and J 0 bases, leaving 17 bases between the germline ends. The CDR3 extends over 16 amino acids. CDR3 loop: CASQRGSAHSNQPQHF. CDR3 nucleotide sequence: TGTGCCAGCCAAAGGGGGAGCGCTCATAGCAATCAGCCCCAGCATTTT.

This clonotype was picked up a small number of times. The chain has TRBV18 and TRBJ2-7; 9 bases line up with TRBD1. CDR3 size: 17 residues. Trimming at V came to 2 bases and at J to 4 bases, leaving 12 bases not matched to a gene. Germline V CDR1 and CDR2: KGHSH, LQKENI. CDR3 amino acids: CASSPTSGQGAIYEQYF. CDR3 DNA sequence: TGTGCCAGCTCACCAACTTCGGGACAGGGTGCGATATACGAGCAGTACTTC. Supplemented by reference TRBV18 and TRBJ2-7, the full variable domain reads NAGVMQNPRHLVRRRGQEARLRCSPMKGHSHVYWYRQLPEEGLKFMVYLQKENIIDESGMPKERFSAEFPKEGPSILRIQQVVRGDSAAYFCASSPTSGQGAIYEQYFGPGTRLTVT.

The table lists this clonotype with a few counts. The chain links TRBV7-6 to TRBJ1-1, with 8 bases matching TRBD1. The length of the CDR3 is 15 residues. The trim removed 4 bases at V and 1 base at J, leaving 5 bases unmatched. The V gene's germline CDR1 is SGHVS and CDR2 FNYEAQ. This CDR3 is CASSSNRGENTEAFF. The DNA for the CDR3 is TGTGCCAGCAGCTCCAACAGGGGGGAGAACACTGAAGCTTTCTTT.

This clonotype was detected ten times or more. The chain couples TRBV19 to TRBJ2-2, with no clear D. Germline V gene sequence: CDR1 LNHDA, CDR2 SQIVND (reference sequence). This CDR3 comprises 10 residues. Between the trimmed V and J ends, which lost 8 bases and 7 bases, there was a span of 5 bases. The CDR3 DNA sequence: TGTGCCAGTCTGGGCGGGGAGCTGTTTTTT. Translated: CASLGGELFF.

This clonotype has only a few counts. The CDR3 loop is CASSSGDGNSGANVLTF. For the CDR3, the DNA is TGTGCCAGCAGTTCCGGGGACGGAAACTCTGGGGCCAACGTCCTGACTTTC. The chain employs TRBV12-3 or TRBV12-4 and TRBJ2-6; D tentatively reads TRBD1 or TRBD2 (5 bases each). The CDR3 has 17 residues. V dropped 4 bases and J dropped 0 bases, with 13 bases sitting between them.